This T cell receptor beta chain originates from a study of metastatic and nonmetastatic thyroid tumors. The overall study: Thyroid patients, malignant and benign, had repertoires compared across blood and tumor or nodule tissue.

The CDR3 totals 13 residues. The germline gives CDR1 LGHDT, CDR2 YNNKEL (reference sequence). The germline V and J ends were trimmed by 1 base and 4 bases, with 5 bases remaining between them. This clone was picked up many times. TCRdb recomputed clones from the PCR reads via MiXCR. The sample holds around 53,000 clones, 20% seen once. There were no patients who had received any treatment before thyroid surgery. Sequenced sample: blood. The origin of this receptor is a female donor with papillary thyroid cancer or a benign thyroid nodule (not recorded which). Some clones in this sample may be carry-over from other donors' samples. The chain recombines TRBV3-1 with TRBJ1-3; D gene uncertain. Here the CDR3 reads CASSQASGNTIYF. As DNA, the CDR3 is TGTGCCAGCAGCCAAGCTTCCGGAAACACCATATATTTT.